The entry below gives a single T cell receptor beta chain sequence along with its context. The sample comes from a study of immune evolution from preneoplasia to lung adenocarcinoma. The germline V gene has CDR1 SNHLY and CDR2 FYNNEI. The junction had 9 bases not matched to a gene; V was cut back by 7 bases and J by 4 bases. The CDR3 spans 14 residues. Profiling relied on immunoSEQ multiplex PCR, and the TCRdb table lists in-frame clones only, not all of them. The data hold around 6,600 clones, with more than 80% observed a single time. The sequenced material came from FFPE invasive lung adenocarcinoma tissue. This TCR came from a person between 50 and 70 years old with lung adenocarcinoma. The gene calls are TRBV2 and TRBJ2-7; 8 bases are a match to TRBD1. The CDR3 spells CASTLDRGSYEQYF. CDR3 DNA: TGTGCCAGCACCCTCGACAGGGGTAGTTACGAGCAGTACTTC. The complete variable domain, with remaining parts taken from reference TRBV2 and TRBJ2-7, reads EPEVTQTPSHQVTQMGQEVILRCVPISNHLYFYWYRQILGQKVEFLVSFYNNEISEKSEIFDDQFSVERPDGSNFTLKIRSTKLEDSAMYFCASTLDRGSYEQYFGPGTRLTVT.